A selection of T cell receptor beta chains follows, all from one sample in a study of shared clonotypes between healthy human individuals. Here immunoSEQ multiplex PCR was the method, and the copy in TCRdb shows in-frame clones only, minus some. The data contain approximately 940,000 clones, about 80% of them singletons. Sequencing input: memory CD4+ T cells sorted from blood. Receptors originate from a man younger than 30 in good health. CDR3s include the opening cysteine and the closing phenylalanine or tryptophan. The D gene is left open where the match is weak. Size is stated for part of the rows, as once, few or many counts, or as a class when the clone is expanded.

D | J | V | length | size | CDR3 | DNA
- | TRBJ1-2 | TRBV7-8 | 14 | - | CASSLGGTYYGYTF | TGTGCCAGCAGCCTAGGGGGTACCTACTATGGCTACACCTTC
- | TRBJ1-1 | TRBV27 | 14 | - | CASSLRGGATEAFF | TGTGCCAGCAGTTTAAGAGGGGGAGCTACTGAAGCTTTCTTT
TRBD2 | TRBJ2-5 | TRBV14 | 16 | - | CASSQELTSGKETQYF | TGTGCCAGCAGCCAAGAGCTGACTAGCGGGAAAGAGACCCAGTACTTC
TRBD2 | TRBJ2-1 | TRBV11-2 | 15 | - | CASSLQAGGLNEQFF | TGTGCCAGCAGCTTACAAGCGGGGGGGCTCAACGAGCAGTTCTTC
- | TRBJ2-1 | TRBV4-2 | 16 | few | CASSQEVSVSYNEQFF | TGTGCCAGCAGCCAAGAAGTAAGCGTCTCCTACAATGAGCAGTTCTTC
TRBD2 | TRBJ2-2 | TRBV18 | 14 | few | CASSPLAAGGELFF | TGTGCCAGCTCACCGCTAGCGGCGGGCGGGGAGCTGTTTTTT
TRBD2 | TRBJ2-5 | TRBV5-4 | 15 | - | CASSSAGTRGETQYF | TGTGCCAGCAGCTCTGCAGGGACTAGAGGCGAGACCCAGTACTTC
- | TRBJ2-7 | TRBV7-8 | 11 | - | CASSFRGEQYF | TGTGCCAGCAGCTTTAGAGGCGAGCAGTACTTC
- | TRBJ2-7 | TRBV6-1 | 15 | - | CASSDDPLDWGEQYF | TGTGCCAGCAGTGACGACCCCCTCGATTGGGGCGAGCAGTACTTC
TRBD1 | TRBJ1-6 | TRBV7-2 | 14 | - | CASSFGQANSPLHF | TGTGCCAGCAGCTTCGGACAGGCTAATTCACCCCTCCACTTT
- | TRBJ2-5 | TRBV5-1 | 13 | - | CASRETPQETQYF | TGCGCCAGCAGGGAGACACCCCAAGAGACCCAGTACTTC
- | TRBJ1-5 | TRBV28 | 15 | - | CASSPVTAGNQPQHF | TGTGCCAGCAGCCCGGTCACGGCTGGCAATCAGCCCCAGCATTTT
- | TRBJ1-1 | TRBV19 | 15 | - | CASKSVLFSNTEAFF | TGTGCCAGTAAGTCTGTGTTATTTTCGAACACTGAAGCTTTCTTT
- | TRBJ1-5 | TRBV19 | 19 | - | CASSVREGARVSGGQPQHF | TGTGCCAGTAGCGTCCGCGAGGGAGCTAGGGTCTCCGGGGGACAGCCCCAGCATTTT
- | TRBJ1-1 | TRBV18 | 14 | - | CASSPSQLNTEAFF | TGTGCCAGCTCACCGAGTCAATTGAACACTGAAGCTTTCTTT
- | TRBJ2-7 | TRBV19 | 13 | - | CASRRGPDYEQYF | TGTGCCAGTAGGCGCGGACCCGACTACGAGCAGTACTTC
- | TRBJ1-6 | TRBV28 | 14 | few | CASRPNGGDSPLHF | TGTGCCAGCAGGCCCAACGGGGGCGATTCACCCCTCCACTTT
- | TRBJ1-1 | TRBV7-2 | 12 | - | CASTHPNTEAFF | TGTGCCAGCACCCATCCGAACACTGAAGCTTTCTTT
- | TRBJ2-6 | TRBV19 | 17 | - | CASSPSGSYSGANVLTF | TGTGCCAGTAGTCCGTCCGGGAGTTACTCTGGGGCCAACGTCCTGACTTTC
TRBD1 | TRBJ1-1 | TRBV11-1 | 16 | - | CASSLSPTGGSTEAFF | TGTGCCAGCAGCTTATCTCCCACAGGGGGCAGTACTGAAGCTTTCTTT
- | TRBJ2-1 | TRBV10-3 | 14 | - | CAIRRPLPYNEQFF | TGTGCCATCAGGCGACCGCTCCCCTACAATGAGCAGTTCTTC
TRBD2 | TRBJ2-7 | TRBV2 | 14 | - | CASKMWTSRDEQYF | TGTGCCAGCAAAATGTGGACTAGCAGAGACGAGCAGTACTTC
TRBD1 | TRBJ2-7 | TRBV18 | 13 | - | CASSPRDRDEQYF | TGTGCCAGCTCACCCCGGGACAGGGACGAGCAGTACTTC
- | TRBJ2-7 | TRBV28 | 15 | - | CASSLTIGDPVEQYF | TGTGCCAGCAGTTTAACCATCGGGGATCCAGTCGAGCAGTACTTC
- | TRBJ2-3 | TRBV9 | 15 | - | CASSVGLVSTDTQYF | TGTGCCAGCAGCGTAGGGCTAGTTAGCACAGATACGCAGTATTTT
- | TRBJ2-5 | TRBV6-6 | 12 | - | CASGATQETQYF | TGTGCCAGCGGGGCTACCCAAGAGACCCAGTACTTC
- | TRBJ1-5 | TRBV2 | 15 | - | CASSRTTGRNQPQHF | TGTGCCAGCAGCCGTACGACAGGTCGCAATCAGCCCCAGCATTTT
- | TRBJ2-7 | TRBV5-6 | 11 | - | CASSSLYEQYF | TGTGCCAGCAGCTCGCTCTACGAGCAGTACTTC
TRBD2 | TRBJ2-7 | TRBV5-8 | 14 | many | CASSLAGGHYEQYF | TGTGCCAGCAGTTTAGCGGGGGGGCACTACGAGCAGTACTTC
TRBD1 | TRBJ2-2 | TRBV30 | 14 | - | CAWSATGGTGELFF | TGTGCCTGGAGTGCGACAGGGGGCACCGGGGAGCTGTTTTTT
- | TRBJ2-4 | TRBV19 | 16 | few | CASSTRTISPKNIQYF | TGTGCCAGTAGTACCCGGACTATTTCGCCCAAAAACATTCAGTACTTC
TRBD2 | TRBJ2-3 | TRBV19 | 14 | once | CASSKAGGTDTQYF | TGTGCCAGTAGTAAGGCGGGGGGGACAGATACGCAGTATTTT
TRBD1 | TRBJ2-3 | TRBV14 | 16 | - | CASSRSRGLGTDTQYF | TGTGCCAGCAGCCGAAGTAGGGGGCTGGGAACAGATACGCAGTATTTT
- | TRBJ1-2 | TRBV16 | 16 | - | CASSQSVGALTYGYTF | TGTGCCAGCAGCCAATCGGTGGGGGCGTTAACCTATGGCTACACCTTC
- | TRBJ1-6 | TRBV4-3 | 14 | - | CASRQAQGNSPLHF | TGCGCCAGCAGGCAGGCTCAGGGGAATTCACCCCTCCACTTT
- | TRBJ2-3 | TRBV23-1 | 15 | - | CASSQSLGMTDTQYF | TGCGCCAGCAGTCAATCGTTGGGTATGACAGATACGCAGTATTTT
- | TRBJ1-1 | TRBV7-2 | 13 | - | CASSQGVNTEAFF | TGTGCCAGCAGCCAGGGCGTGAACACTGAAGCTTTCTTT
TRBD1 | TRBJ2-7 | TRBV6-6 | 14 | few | CASSLRQGTYEQYF | TGTGCCAGCAGTCTCCGACAGGGTACCTACGAGCAGTACTTC
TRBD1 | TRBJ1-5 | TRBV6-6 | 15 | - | CASSYTGQGVQPQHF | TGTGCCAGCAGTTACACGGGACAGGGGGTTCAGCCCCAGCATTTT
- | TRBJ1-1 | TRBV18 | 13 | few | CASSPNSNTEAFF | TGTGCCAGCTCACCCAACAGTAACACTGAAGCTTTCTTT
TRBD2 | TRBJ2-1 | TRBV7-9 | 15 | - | CASSPSGALYNEQFF | TGTGCCAGCAGCCCTAGCGGGGCCCTATACAATGAGCAGTTCTTC
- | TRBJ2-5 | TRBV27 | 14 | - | CASSLSSPPRTQYF | TGTGCCAGCAGTTTATCGTCGCCACCAAGGACCCAGTACTTC
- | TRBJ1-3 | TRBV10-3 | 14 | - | CAITKGQSGNTIYF | TGTGCCATCACCAAAGGACAGTCCGGAAACACCATATATTTT
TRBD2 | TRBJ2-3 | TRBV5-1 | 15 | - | CASSLGAGSTDTQYF | TGCGCCAGCAGCCTCGGAGCGGGGAGCACAGATACGCAGTATTTT
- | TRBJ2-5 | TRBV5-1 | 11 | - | CASSAEETQYF | TGCGCCAGCAGCGCCGAAGAGACCCAGTACTTC